This T cell receptor beta chain was profiled in a study of post-analysis software for immune sequencing data. Across the study: Courses of disease covered relapsing-remitting, secondary progressive and progressive-relapsing multiple sclerosis. Findings and caveats of the study: Samples from a shared batch, those prepared together, strongly co-clustered by F measure. When patients were compared with controls, about five TRBV segments were more frequent, TRBV5-6, TRBV5-1 and TRBV20-1 among them. Multiple sclerosis was associated with a significant reduction in normalized Chao1 diversity relative to controls.

As to this clonotype: Its cognate antigen is unknown.

The CDR3 is 13 amino acids. J was trimmed by 4 bases and V by 11 bases; bases with no gene match: 10. Per germline, CDR1 SEHNR and CDR2 FQNEAQ (reference sequence). Presence of unique molecular identifiers characterized the TCR beta cDNA libraries. Starting from roughly 1.1 to 9.2 million T cells, the study yielded roughly 0.5 million cDNA molecules. TCRdb reprocessed the PCR reads with MiXCR, giving one entry per CDR3 protein. The profile shows about 540,000 distinct CDR3 sequences, about a third of them singletons. The sample comprised blood. This sequence joins TRBV7-9 and TRBJ1-2; 7 nucleotides match TRBD1. The receptor was isolated from a girl between 2 and 17 years old with multiple sclerosis. This CDR3 is CACGQQGSYGYTF. The CDR3, as DNA: TGTGCCTGCGGCCAACAGGGGTCCTATGGCTACACCTTC.